This is a list of T cell receptor beta chains from one sample in a study of human T cells and chemical hapten exposure. TCRdb reprocessed the RACE reads with MiXCR, giving one entry per CDR3 protein. This table has around 82,000 distinct CDR3 sequences, more than 6.5% appearing once. Sequences were derived from whole blood, sampled in connection with sensitization to the hapten diphenylcyclopropenone (DPC). Receptors originate from a woman younger than 45 with alopecia areata. Some clones in this sample may be carry-over from other donors' samples. Both conserved end residues are part of each CDR3. A D gene is named only where the DNA matches it firmly. Where a row states a size, it is once, few, many or the class of an expanded clone; other rows omit it.

D gene,CDR3 length,V gene,J gene,clone size,CDR3 protein,CDR3 DNA
TRBD1,15,TRBV10-3,TRBJ2-5,many,CAISERDRGRETQYF,TGTGCCATCAGTGAGCGCGACAGGGGGAGAGAGACCCAGTACTTC
.,11,TRBV6-6,TRBJ1-1,many,CASSYQVEAFF,TGTGCCAGCAGTTATCAGGTTGAAGCTTTCTTT
.,17,TRBV6-2/TRBV6-3,TRBJ1-6,.,CASSSPRGAQRNSPLHF,TGTGCCAGCAGCTCCCCACGGGGGGCCCAACGTAATTCACCCCTCCACTTT
.,16,TRBV6-6,TRBJ1-2,many,CASSYSARGLDYGYTF,TGTGCCAGCAGTTACTCTGCCCGTGGTCTCGACTATGGCTACACCTTC
.,16,TRBV19,TRBJ1-4,.,CASRRSPGTTNEKLFF,TGTGCCAGTAGAAGATCGCCAGGTACAACTAATGAAAAACTGTTTTTT
.,15,TRBV5-1,TRBJ2-1,many,CASSLAAQSYNEQFF,TGCGCCAGCAGCTTGGCCGCACAGTCCTACAATGAGCAGTTCTTC
.,15,TRBV19,TRBJ1-5,few,CASSTGMISNQPQHF,TGTGCCAGTAGTACGGGGATGATTAGCAATCAGCCCCAGCATTTT
TRBD1,16,TRBV27,TRBJ2-3,.,CASSWGQGAATDTQYF,TGTGCCAGCAGTTGGGGACAGGGGGCTGCCACAGATACGCAGTATTTT
.,15,TRBV7-8,TRBJ1-5,many,CASSSGSASNQPQHF,TGTGCCAGCAGCTCCGGGTCAGCCTCTAATCAGCCCCAGCATTTT
.,20,TRBV6-1,TRBJ2-6,many,CASSEIRMLWGPSGANVLTF,TGTGCCAGCAGTGAAATCCGTATGCTTTGGGGTCCCTCTGGGGCCAACGTCCTGACTTTC
.,14,TRBV5-1,TRBJ1-4,many,CASSNTGTNEKLFF,TGCGCCAGCAGCAACACAGGAACTAATGAAAAACTGTTTTTT
.,18,TRBV10-3,TRBJ1-1,many,CAISESNRGGQKNTEAFF,TGTGCCATCAGTGAGTCGAATAGAGGAGGGCAGAAGAACACTGAAGCTTTCTTT
.,12,TRBV12-3/TRBV12-4,TRBJ1-1,.,CASRAPGPEAFF,TGTGCCAGCAGAGCTCCGGGGCCTGAAGCTTTCTTT
.,13,TRBV29-1,TRBJ2-7,many,CSVERGTGVGQYF,TGCAGCGTTGAGAGGGGCACCGGTGTCGGACAGTACTTC
.,11,TRBV5-6,TRBJ2-7,.,CVSTRDGEQYF,TGTGTCAGCACACGTGACGGCGAGCAGTACTTC
TRBD2,12,TRBV11-1,TRBJ2-3,few,CATGGYPDTQYF,TGTGCCACCGGGGGGTATCCAGATACGCAGTATTTT
TRBD1,13,TRBV10-3,TRBJ2-5,few,CAISLGTEETQYF,TGTGCCATCAGCCTCGGGACAGAAGAGACCCAGTACTTC
.,20,TRBV6-6,TRBJ1-4,many,CASSYSFERALFATNEKLFF,TGTGCCAGCAGTTACTCTTTCGAACGGGCCCTCTTTGCAACTAATGAAAAACTGTTTTTT
.,13,TRBV12-3/TRBV12-4,TRBJ2-5,many,CASSPRGGETQYF,TGTGCCAGCAGCCCGAGGGGGGGGGAGACCCAGTACTTC
TRBD1,19,TRBV18,TRBJ2-1,.,CASSPRWRGTGDSYNEQFF,TGTGCCAGCTCACCACGTTGGAGGGGGACAGGGGACTCCTACAATGAGCAGTTCTTC
.,12,TRBV2,TRBJ1-1,few,CASSEMYTEAFF,TGTGCCAGCAGTGAAATGTACACTGAAGCTTTCTTT
.,12,TRBV6-6,TRBJ2-5,many,CASSTERETQYF,TGTGCCAGCAGTACCGAGCGAGAGACCCAGTACTTC
TRBD1,20,TRBV12-3/TRBV12-4,TRBJ1-5,many,CASSFNEPLGTGWGNQPQHF,TGTGCCAGCAGTTTTAACGAGCCCCTCGGGACAGGGTGGGGCAATCAGCCCCAGCATTTT
TRBD1,14,TRBV29-1,TRBJ2-7,many,CSVAKGQGAYEQYF,TGCAGCGTTGCAAAGGGACAGGGGGCCTACGAGCAGTACTTC
.,15,TRBV7-3,TRBJ1-1,.,CASSLRVGRNTEAFF,TGTGCCAGCAGCTTACGAGTAGGGCGGAACACTGAAGCTTTCTTT
TRBD1,16,TRBV3-1,TRBJ2-5,few,CASSQSRKTGAETQYF,TGTGCCAGCAGCCAATCGAGGAAGACAGGGGCAGAGACCCAGTACTTC
.,14,TRBV20-1,TRBJ1-4,many,CSASQGAADEKLFF,TGCAGTGCTAGCCAAGGGGCGGCGGATGAAAAACTGTTTTTT
.,16,TRBV6-4,TRBJ2-2,many,CASSDSGTGQTGELFF,TGTGCCAGCAGTGATTCGGGAACAGGGCAGACCGGGGAGCTGTTTTTT
.,12,TRBV2,TRBJ2-2,few,CASSPNTGELFF,TGTGCCAGCAGTCCGAACACCGGGGAGCTGTTTTTT
.,15,TRBV14,TRBJ1-2,.,CASSPLKGPNYGYTF,TGTGCCAGCAGCCCGCTTAAGGGTCCTAACTATGGCTACACCTTC
.,15,TRBV10-2,TRBJ2-6,many,CASRNTSSGANVLTF,TGCGCCAGCCGCAATACCTCATCTGGGGCCAACGTCCTGACTTTC
TRBD1,13,TRBV6-1,TRBJ1-1,.,CASHRGLGTEAFF,TGTGCCAGCCACAGGGGGCTGGGAACTGAAGCTTTCTTT
.,14,TRBV11-1,TRBJ2-1,many,CASNDGLGSMEQFF,TGTGCCAGTAACGACGGACTGGGCTCGATGGAGCAGTTCTTC
.,14,TRBV30,TRBJ1-1,.,CAWSGKQANTEAFF,TGTGCCTGGAGTGGTAAACAGGCGAACACTGAAGCTTTCTTT
.,14,TRBV5-6,TRBJ2-5,.,CASSLKGSQETQYF,TGTGCCAGCAGCTTGAAGGGATCCCAAGAGACCCAGTACTTC
TRBD1,16,TRBV5-4,TRBJ2-3,many,CASSLGTGTVTDTQYF,TGTGCCAGCAGCTTGGGCACCGGGACAGTTACAGATACGCAGTATTTT
TRBD1,16,TRBV7-6,TRBJ2-6,many,CASSLETGPGANVLTF,TGTGCCAGCAGCCTCGAGACAGGGCCTGGGGCCAACGTCCTGACTTTC
.,17,TRBV4-1,TRBJ2-1,few,CASSQDLRRGTYNEQFF,TGCGCCAGCAGCCAAGATCTCCGGCGGGGCACCTACAATGAGCAGTTCTTC
.,14,TRBV3-1,TRBJ1-2,few,CASSLFGTVPGYTF,TGTGCCAGCAGCCTTTTTGGGACGGTGCCTGGCTACACCTTC
TRBD2,15,TRBV12-3/TRBV12-4,TRBJ2-1,many,CASSRLAGPGDEQFF,TGTGCCAGCAGTCGACTAGCGGGCCCTGGCGATGAGCAGTTCTTC
TRBD1,15,TRBV5-6,TRBJ2-1,many,CASSFGQGAKNEQFF,TGTGCCAGCAGCTTTGGACAGGGGGCAAAGAATGAGCAGTTCTTC
.,13,TRBV20-1,TRBJ1-5,many,CSAVKQGDQPQHF,TGCAGTGCCGTTAAACAGGGCGATCAGCCCCAGCATTTT
.,14,TRBV6-5,TRBJ1-4,many,CASSYSRGGEKLFF,TGTGCCAGCAGTTACTCGCGGGGAGGGGAAAAACTGTTTTTT
.,18,TRBV3-1,TRBJ2-3,many,CASSQHLEREPSTDTQYF,TGTGCCAGCAGCCAACACTTGGAGCGAGAACCCTCCACAGATACGCAGTATTTT
TRBD1,14,TRBV7-8,TRBJ1-1,few,CASSVKDRATEAFF,TGTGCCAGCAGCGTAAAAGACAGGGCCACTGAAGCTTTCTTT